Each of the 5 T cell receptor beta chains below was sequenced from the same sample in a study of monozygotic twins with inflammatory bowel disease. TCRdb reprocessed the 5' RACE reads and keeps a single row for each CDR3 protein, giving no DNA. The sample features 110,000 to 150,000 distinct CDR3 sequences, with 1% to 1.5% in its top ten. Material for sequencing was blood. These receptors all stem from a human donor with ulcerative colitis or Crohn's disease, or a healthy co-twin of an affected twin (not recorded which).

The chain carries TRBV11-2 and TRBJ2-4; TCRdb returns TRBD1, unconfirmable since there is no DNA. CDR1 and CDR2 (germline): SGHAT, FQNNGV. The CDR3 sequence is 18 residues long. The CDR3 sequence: CASSSLQGASGAKNIQYF.

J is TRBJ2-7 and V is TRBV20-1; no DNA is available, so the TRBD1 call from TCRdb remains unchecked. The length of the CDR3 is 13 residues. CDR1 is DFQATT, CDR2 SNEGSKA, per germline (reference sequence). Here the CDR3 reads CSATGQGADEQYF.

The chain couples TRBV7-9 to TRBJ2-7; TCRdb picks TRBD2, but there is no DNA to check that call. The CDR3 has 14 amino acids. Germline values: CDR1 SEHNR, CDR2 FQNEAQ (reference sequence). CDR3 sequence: CASSYTRGGSEQYF.

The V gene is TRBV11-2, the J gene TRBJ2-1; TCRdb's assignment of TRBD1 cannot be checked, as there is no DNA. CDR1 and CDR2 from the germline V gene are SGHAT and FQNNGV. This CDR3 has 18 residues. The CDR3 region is CASSPAGTRGGPYNEQFF.

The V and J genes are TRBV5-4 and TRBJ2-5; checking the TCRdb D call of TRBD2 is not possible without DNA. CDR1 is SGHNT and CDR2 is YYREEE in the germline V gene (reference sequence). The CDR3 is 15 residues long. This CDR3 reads CASSLEGGGGETQYF.